The present T cell receptor (beta chain) was sequenced within a study of T-cell memory formation after mild COVID-19. Findings of the study overall: Researchers report contracting CD4+ clones mostly in CM and EM, with CD8+ clones in EMRA.

A note on this clonotype: Its antigen is unknown. An end of the junction does not agree with germline; a read error may underlie this.

This CDR3 has 13 residues. CDR1 and CDR2 from the germline V gene are SGHRS and YFSETQ. TCRdb reprocessed the 5' RACE reads with MiXCR, giving one entry per CDR3 protein. Of 350,000 or so distinct CDR3 sequences in the sample, 10% to 15% were seen once. Source material: PBMCs or a T cell subset sorted from them (not recorded which). The rearrangement links TRBV5-1 to TRBJ2-3; perhaps TRBD1 as D (6 bases). This TCR came from a man aged 18 to 30 who had mild COVID-19 (a few samples of this study predate the infection). Cell type and time point are not known. Here the CDR3 reads CASSRQGGDTKYF. The CDR3 nucleotides read TGCGCCAGCAGCCGCCAAGGGGGTGATACGAAGTATTTT.